Listed below are T cell receptor beta chains from one sample, sequenced in a study of regulatory T cells in long-lasting Graves disease. From the multiplex PCR reads, TCRdb called clonotypes with MiXCR, one entry per CDR3 protein. The data contain some 560,000 distinct CDR3 sequences, about 16% of them seen just once; the ten biggest clones take up around a quarter. These records were also assigned to another study, of T cells in Graves' hyperthyroidism and ophthalmopathy.

Here the sequenced sample was peripheral blood mononuclear cells (PBMCs), taken at new diagnosis, from a patient treated with antithyroid drugs. These receptors originate from a woman aged 40 to 65 with Graves disease. Both conserved end residues are part of each CDR3. The order of the fields is D gene, V gene, clone size, J gene, CDR3 protein, CDR3 DNA. A D gene is named only where the DNA matches it firmly. Not all rows give a size; the values are once, few, many and, for expanded clones, a class.

d_call: -
v_call: TRBV27
clone_size: few
j_call: TRBJ1-1
cdr3_aa: CASSPVQRNTEAFF
cdr3_nt: TGTGCCAGCAGTCCAGTACAGAGGAACACTGAAGCTTTCTTT

d_call: -
v_call: TRBV4-1
clone_size: -
j_call: TRBJ2-7
cdr3_aa: CASSQGAGHYEQYF
cdr3_nt: TGCGCCAGCAGCCAAGGTGCGGGGCACTACGAGCAGTACTTC

d_call: TRBD1
v_call: TRBV5-6
clone_size: once
j_call: TRBJ2-1
cdr3_aa: CASSHDRGPGNEQFF
cdr3_nt: TGTGCCAGCAGCCACGACAGGGGGCCGGGCAATGAGCAGTTCTTC

d_call: -
v_call: TRBV2
clone_size: -
j_call: TRBJ1-3
cdr3_aa: CASSEWSQGTGNTIYF
cdr3_nt: TGTGCCAGCAGTGAGTGGTCCCAGGGAACTGGAAACACCATATATTTT

d_call: -
v_call: TRBV12-3/TRBV12-4
clone_size: once
j_call: TRBJ2-1
cdr3_aa: CASSLGRGSDYLPGNEQFF
cdr3_nt: TGTGCCAGCAGTTTAGGACGGGGGTCGGACTACCTACCGGGCAATGAGCAGTTCTTC

d_call: TRBD1
v_call: TRBV19
clone_size: few
j_call: TRBJ1-2
cdr3_aa: CALKRTGASDGYTF
cdr3_nt: TGTGCCCTTAAACGGACAGGGGCTTCTGATGGCTACACCTTC

d_call: -
v_call: TRBV5-8
clone_size: few
j_call: TRBJ2-1
cdr3_aa: CASSLAVEYNEQFF
cdr3_nt: TGTGCCAGCAGCTTGGCGGTGGAGTACAATGAGCAGTTCTTC

d_call: -
v_call: TRBV7-9
clone_size: -
j_call: TRBJ1-2
cdr3_aa: CASSLVSRDLTGGYTF
cdr3_nt: TGTGCCAGCAGCTTAGTATCCCGGGACCTAACCGGAGGCTACACCTTC

d_call: -
v_call: TRBV12-3/TRBV12-4
clone_size: many
j_call: TRBJ2-1
cdr3_aa: CASSRAGRGSEQFF
cdr3_nt: TGTGCCAGCAGTAGGGCGGGGCGGGGAAGTGAGCAGTTCTTC

d_call: -
v_call: TRBV13
clone_size: many
j_call: TRBJ2-5
cdr3_aa: CASTMGEETQYF
cdr3_nt: TGTGCCAGCACCATGGGGGAAGAGACCCAGTACTTC

d_call: -
v_call: TRBV12-3/TRBV12-4
clone_size: many
j_call: TRBJ2-1
cdr3_aa: CASRFEESRANEQFF
cdr3_nt: TGTGCCAGCAGGTTCGAGGAGAGCAGGGCCAATGAGCAGTTCTTC

d_call: -
v_call: TRBV6-2/TRBV6-3
clone_size: many
j_call: TRBJ2-7
cdr3_aa: CASSAGPLGREQYF
cdr3_nt: TGTGCCAGCAGTGCTGGACCCCTCGGAAGGGAGCAGTACTTC

d_call: -
v_call: TRBV14
clone_size: many
j_call: TRBJ2-3
cdr3_aa: CASSHEYRVTDTQYF
cdr3_nt: TGTGCCAGCAGCCACGAGTACAGAGTCACAGATACGCAGTATTTT

d_call: -
v_call: TRBV19
clone_size: -
j_call: TRBJ2-7
cdr3_aa: CASSNGNEQYF
cdr3_nt: TGTGCCAGTAGTAACGGTAACGAGCAGTACTTC

d_call: TRBD2
v_call: TRBV12-3/TRBV12-4
clone_size: many
j_call: TRBJ2-5
cdr3_aa: CASRDQRGGPTQYF
cdr3_nt: TGTGCCAGCAGAGACCAACGGGGGGGACCGACCCAGTACTTC

d_call: -
v_call: TRBV12-3/TRBV12-4
clone_size: many
j_call: TRBJ1-3
cdr3_aa: CASSLTGNTIYF
cdr3_nt: TGTGCCAGCAGTTTGACTGGAAACACCATATATTTT

d_call: -
v_call: TRBV5-1
clone_size: few
j_call: TRBJ2-1
cdr3_aa: CASSLESFYNEQFF
cdr3_nt: TGCGCCAGCAGCTTGGAATCATTCTACAATGAGCAGTTCTTC

d_call: TRBD1
v_call: TRBV27
clone_size: -
j_call: TRBJ1-3
cdr3_aa: CASSLSVRDSSGNTIYF
cdr3_nt: TGTGCCAGCAGTTTATCTGTTCGGGACAGCTCTGGAAACACCATATATTTT

d_call: -
v_call: TRBV12-3/TRBV12-4
clone_size: -
j_call: TRBJ2-2
cdr3_aa: CASSPHGGSTGELFF
cdr3_nt: TGTGCCAGCAGCCCTCATGGGGGGAGCACCGGGGAGCTGTTTTTT

d_call: -
v_call: TRBV11-2
clone_size: many
j_call: TRBJ2-7
cdr3_aa: CASSLDLGLTEQYF
cdr3_nt: TGTGCCAGCAGCTTAGATTTGGGGCTTACCGAGCAGTACTTC

d_call: -
v_call: TRBV12-3/TRBV12-4
clone_size: -
j_call: TRBJ1-1
cdr3_aa: CASSFSSRNTEAFF
cdr3_nt: TGTGCCAGCAGTTTTAGCAGTCGGAACACTGAAGCTTTCTTT

d_call: -
v_call: TRBV9
clone_size: few
j_call: TRBJ2-7
cdr3_aa: CASSVAPGGSYEQYF
cdr3_nt: TGTGCCAGCAGCGTAGCTCCAGGAGGCTCCTACGAGCAGTACTTC

d_call: -
v_call: TRBV20-1
clone_size: many
j_call: TRBJ1-1
cdr3_aa: CSARTRYRLHPLNTEAFF
cdr3_nt: TGCAGTGCTAGAACCCGGTACAGACTCCACCCCCTGAACACTGAAGCTTTCTTT

d_call: -
v_call: TRBV14
clone_size: few
j_call: TRBJ1-6
cdr3_aa: CASSQEDYRRSSYNSPLHF
cdr3_nt: TGTGCCAGCAGCCAAGAAGACTACAGGCGGAGCTCCTATAATTCACCCCTCCACTTT

d_call: TRBD1
v_call: TRBV6-1
clone_size: many
j_call: TRBJ1-4
cdr3_aa: CASTQGAREKLFF
cdr3_nt: TGTGCCAGCACACAGGGGGCTAGAGAAAAACTGTTTTTT

d_call: TRBD1
v_call: TRBV5-1
clone_size: few
j_call: TRBJ1-5
cdr3_aa: CASSWGTDGSNQPQHF
cdr3_nt: TGCGCCAGCAGCTGGGGGACAGATGGGAGCAATCAGCCCCAGCATTTT

d_call: TRBD1
v_call: TRBV11-3
clone_size: few
j_call: TRBJ1-1
cdr3_aa: CASSSGGVISEAFF
cdr3_nt: TGTGCCAGCAGCTCAGGGGGCGTAATATCTGAAGCTTTCTTT